A selection of T cell receptor beta chains follows, all from one sample in a study of shared clonotypes between healthy human individuals. TCRdb's table, derived via immunoSEQ multiplex PCR, lists solely in-frame clones and lacks some. The table includes about 1 million clones, about 74% detected once. Specimen: memory CD4+ T cells sorted from blood. These receptors were collected from a man aged 18 to 35 in good health. Both conserved end residues are part of each CDR3. D genes are given only for firm matches. Clone size is not always given. Where it is, it says once, few, many or a class for expanded clones.

CDR3nt: TGTGCCAGCAGCCCCGGGACAGGGCTTAATTCACCCCTCCACTTT
CDR3aa: CASSPGTGLNSPLHF
v_gene: TRBV27
d_gene: TRBD1
j_gene: TRBJ1-6
abundance: few

CDR3nt: TGCGCCAGCAGCTCTGACAGCCCGGGGTACACTGAAGCTTTCTTT
CDR3aa: CASSSDSPGYTEAFF
v_gene: TRBV5-1
d_gene: -
j_gene: TRBJ1-1
abundance: -

CDR3nt: TGTGCTAGTGGTTTGGTACTCGGACAGATTAATGAAAAACTGTTTTTT
CDR3aa: CASGLVLGQINEKLFF
v_gene: TRBV12-5
d_gene: -
j_gene: TRBJ1-4
abundance: -

CDR3nt: TGTGCCAGCAGCTTAACGACTAGCTCGGGCGCAGATACGCAGTATTTT
CDR3aa: CASSLTTSSGADTQYF
v_gene: TRBV7-9
d_gene: TRBD2
j_gene: TRBJ2-3
abundance: many

CDR3nt: TGTGCCAGCAGCGCAACAGGATACGAGCAGTACTTC
CDR3aa: CASSATGYEQYF
v_gene: TRBV6-1
d_gene: -
j_gene: TRBJ2-7
abundance: -

CDR3nt: TGTGCCAGCAGCTTATTGGGCAGCGGGGGCGCTCCCTTGTTCTTC
CDR3aa: CASSLLGSGGAPLFF
v_gene: TRBV7-2
d_gene: TRBD2
j_gene: TRBJ2-1
abundance: -

CDR3nt: TGTGCCATCAACGAGCCGGGAGGCCACTCCTACGAGCAGTACTTC
CDR3aa: CAINEPGGHSYEQYF
v_gene: TRBV10-3
d_gene: TRBD2
j_gene: TRBJ2-7
abundance: -

CDR3nt: TGTGCCAGCAGCTTAGGACTTAACAATGAGCAGTTCTTC
CDR3aa: CASSLGLNNEQFF
v_gene: TRBV11-2
d_gene: -
j_gene: TRBJ2-1
abundance: -

CDR3nt: TGTGCCAGTAGTATGAAAAGCTCTGGGGCCAACGTCCTGACTTTC
CDR3aa: CASSMKSSGANVLTF
v_gene: TRBV19
d_gene: -
j_gene: TRBJ2-6
abundance: -

CDR3nt: TGTGCCTGGAGTGCTTCAGGGACGATCAAAAACATTCAGTACTTC
CDR3aa: CAWSASGTIKNIQYF
v_gene: TRBV30
d_gene: -
j_gene: TRBJ2-4
abundance: -

CDR3nt: TGTGCCAGCAGTTACGGAGCCGGGGGCACGCAGTATTTT
CDR3aa: CASSYGAGGTQYF
v_gene: TRBV27
d_gene: -
j_gene: TRBJ2-3
abundance: -

CDR3nt: TGTGCCAGCAGCCCCGGCGGAATAGCGCAAGAGACCCAGTACTTC
CDR3aa: CASSPGGIAQETQYF
v_gene: TRBV9
d_gene: -
j_gene: TRBJ2-5
abundance: -

CDR3nt: TGTGCCAGCGGTCGGGGCGGGAACACTGAAGCTTTCTTT
CDR3aa: CASGRGGNTEAFF
v_gene: TRBV7-2
d_gene: -
j_gene: TRBJ1-1
abundance: -

CDR3nt: TGTGCCAGCTCACAGGACGGAGCCTATGGCTACACCTTC
CDR3aa: CASSQDGAYGYTF
v_gene: TRBV18
d_gene: -
j_gene: TRBJ1-2
abundance: -

CDR3nt: TGTGCCAGCAGTGAAGCGGGGGTGGACACTGAAGCTTTCTTT
CDR3aa: CASSEAGVDTEAFF
v_gene: TRBV6-1
d_gene: -
j_gene: TRBJ1-1
abundance: -